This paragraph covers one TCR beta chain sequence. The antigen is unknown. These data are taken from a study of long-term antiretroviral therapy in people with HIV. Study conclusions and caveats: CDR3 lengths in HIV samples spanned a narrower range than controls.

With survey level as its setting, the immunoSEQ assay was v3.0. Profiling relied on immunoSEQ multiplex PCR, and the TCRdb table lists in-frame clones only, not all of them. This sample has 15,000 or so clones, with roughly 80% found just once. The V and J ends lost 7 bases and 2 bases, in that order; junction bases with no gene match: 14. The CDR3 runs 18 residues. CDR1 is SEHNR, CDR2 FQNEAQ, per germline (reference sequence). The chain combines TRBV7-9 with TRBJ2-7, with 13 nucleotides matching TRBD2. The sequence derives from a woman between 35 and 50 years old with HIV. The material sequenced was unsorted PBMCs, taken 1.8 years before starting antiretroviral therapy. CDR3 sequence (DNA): TGTGCCAGCAACCCACCGGGACTAGCGGGACCCACCCCCTACGAGCAGTACTTC. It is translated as CASNPPGLAGPTPYEQYF.